This TCR beta chain was observed in a study of T-cell memory formation after mild COVID-19. Broader study findings: The SARS-CoV-2 specificity of second-wave clones reaching peak at day 37 remained unverified. Chiefly within CM and EM were the contracting CD4+ clones; CD8+ ones were within EMRA.

Amplification by 5'RACE using constant-segment primers produced TCR alpha and TCR beta cDNA libraries that carried sample barcodes and UMIs. One entry per CDR3 protein results from TCRdb running MiXCR on the 5' RACE reads. The data hold 100,000 to 120,000 distinct CDR3 sequences, with about 20% observed a single time. Germline V CDR1 and CDR2: SGHTA, FQGNSA. Trimming stripped 1 base from V and 6 bases from J, with 8 bases between. CDR3 length: 13 amino acids. There are many counts of this clonotype. The antigen remains unidentified. Input material: PBMCs or a T cell subset sorted from them (not recorded which). V usage is TRBV7-2 and J usage is TRBJ2-3; D gene uncertain. The TCR was taken from a man aged 18 to 30 who had mild COVID-19 (a few samples of this study predate the infection). Cell type and time point are not known. The CDR3 bases are TGTGCCAGCAGCTTAGTAGCTTGGGATACGCAGTATTTT. It encodes CASSLVAWDTQYF.